This T cell receptor (beta chain) appears in the sequencing data of a study of T cell repertoires in cytomegalovirus infection. Whole-study context: Evidence of both CMV infection and a matching HLA type came from public TCR beta signatures. Study-level results: Carriers of CMV and the relevant HLA type were discriminated by public TCR beta frequency. HLA-C-restricted TCR beta clonotypes specific for CMV led the ex vivo response.

TCRdb re-called the reads through MiXCR, storing one row per CDR3 protein. The sample contains fewer than 700,000 distinct CDR3 sequences, approximately 24% of which appear only once. V shed 9 bases and J 0 bases; nucleotides not matched to a gene: 7. CDR1 is MDHEN, CDR2 SYDVKM, per germline. The CDR3 totals 15 residues. This clonotype was seen more than once but under ten times. No antigen is known for it. The sequenced sample consisted of CD8+ T cells from PBMCs. This clonotype was sampled from a human donor in good health (CMV status not recorded). Some clones in this sample may be carry-over from other donors' samples. V and J are TRBV28 and TRBJ2-1; TRBD2 matches at 8 bases. Written as DNA, the CDR3 is TGTGCCAGTACACTTAGCGGGGACTCCTACAATGAGCAGTTCTTC. Protein product: CASTLSGDSYNEQFF.